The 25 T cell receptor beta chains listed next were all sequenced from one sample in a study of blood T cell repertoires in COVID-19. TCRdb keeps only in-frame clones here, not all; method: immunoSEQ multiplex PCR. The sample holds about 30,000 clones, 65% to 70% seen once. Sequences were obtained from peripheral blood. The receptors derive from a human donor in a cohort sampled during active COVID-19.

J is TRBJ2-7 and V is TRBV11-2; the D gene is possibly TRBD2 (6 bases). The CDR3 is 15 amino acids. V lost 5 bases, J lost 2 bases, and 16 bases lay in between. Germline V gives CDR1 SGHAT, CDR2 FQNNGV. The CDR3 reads CASSPEGGTPYEQYF. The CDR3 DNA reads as TGTGCCAGCAGCCCAGAGGGCGGGACCCCCTACGAGCAGTACTTC. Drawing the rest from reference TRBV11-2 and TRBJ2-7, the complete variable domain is EAGVAQSPRYKIIEKRQSVAFWCNPISGHATLYWYQQILGQGPKLLIQFQNNGVVDDSQLPKDRFSAERLKGVDSTLKIQPAKLEDSAVYLCASSPEGGTPYEQYFGPGTRLTVT.

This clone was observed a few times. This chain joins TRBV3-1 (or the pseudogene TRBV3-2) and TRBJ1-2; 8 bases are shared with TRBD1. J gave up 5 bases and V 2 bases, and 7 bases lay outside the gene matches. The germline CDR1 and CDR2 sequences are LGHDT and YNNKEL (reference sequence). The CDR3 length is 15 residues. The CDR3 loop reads CASSQRAGGAYGYTF. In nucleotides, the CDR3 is TGTGCCAGCAGCCAAAGAGCAGGGGGCGCTTATGGCTACACCTTC.

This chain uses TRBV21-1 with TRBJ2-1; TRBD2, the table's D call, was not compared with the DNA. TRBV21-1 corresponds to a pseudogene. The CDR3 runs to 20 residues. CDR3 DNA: TGTGCCAGCAGCACCCTCGAGTTGATAGCGGGAGATTTATCCTACAATGAGCAGTTCTTC. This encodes CASSTLELIAGDLSYNEQFF.

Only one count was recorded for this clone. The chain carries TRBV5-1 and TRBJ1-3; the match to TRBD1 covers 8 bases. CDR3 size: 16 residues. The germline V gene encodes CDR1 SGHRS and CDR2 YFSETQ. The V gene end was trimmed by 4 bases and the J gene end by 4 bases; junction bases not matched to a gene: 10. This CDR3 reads CASSNSGTGAGNTIYF. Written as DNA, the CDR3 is TGCGCCAGCAGCAACTCCGGGACAGGAGCGGGAAACACCATATATTTT.

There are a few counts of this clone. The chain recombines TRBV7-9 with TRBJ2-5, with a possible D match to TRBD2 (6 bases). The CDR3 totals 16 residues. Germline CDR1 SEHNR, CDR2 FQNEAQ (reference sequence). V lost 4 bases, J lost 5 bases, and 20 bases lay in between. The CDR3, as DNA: TGTGCCAGCAGCTCGAGACGGACTAATTTTGCGGAGACCCAGTACTTC. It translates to CASSSRRTNFAETQYF.

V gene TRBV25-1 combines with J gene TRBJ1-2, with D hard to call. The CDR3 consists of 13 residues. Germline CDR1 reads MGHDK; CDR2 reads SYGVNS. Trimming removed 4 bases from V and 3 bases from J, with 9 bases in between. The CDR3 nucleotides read TGTGCCAGCAGTGGTGGCGGTGACTATGGCTACACCTTC. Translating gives CASSGGGDYGYTF.

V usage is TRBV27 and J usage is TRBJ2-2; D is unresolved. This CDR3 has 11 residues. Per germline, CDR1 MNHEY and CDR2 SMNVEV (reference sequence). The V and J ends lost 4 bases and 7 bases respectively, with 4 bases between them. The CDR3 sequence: CASSSGGELFF. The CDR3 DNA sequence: TGTGCCAGCAGTTCCGGCGGGGAGCTGTTTTTT.

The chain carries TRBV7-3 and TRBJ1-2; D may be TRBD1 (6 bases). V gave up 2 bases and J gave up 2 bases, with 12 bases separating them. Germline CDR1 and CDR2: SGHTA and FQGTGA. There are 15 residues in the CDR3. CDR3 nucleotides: TGTGCCAGCAGCTTAGGGGCAGGGGCCAACTATGGCTACACCTTC. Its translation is CASSLGAGANYGYTF.

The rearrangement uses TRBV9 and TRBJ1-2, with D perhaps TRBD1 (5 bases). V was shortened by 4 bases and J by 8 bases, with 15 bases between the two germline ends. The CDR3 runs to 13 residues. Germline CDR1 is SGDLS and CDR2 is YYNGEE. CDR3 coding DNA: TGTGCCAGCAGCCCCTCGACAGACCGAGGCTACACCTTC. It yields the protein CASSPSTDRGYTF.

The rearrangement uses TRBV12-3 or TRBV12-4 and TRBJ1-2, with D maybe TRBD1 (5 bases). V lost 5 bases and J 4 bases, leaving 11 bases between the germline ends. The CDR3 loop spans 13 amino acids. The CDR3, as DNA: TGTGCCAGCAGTCGCGACAGCCTCTATGGCTACACCTTC. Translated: CASSRDSLYGYTF.

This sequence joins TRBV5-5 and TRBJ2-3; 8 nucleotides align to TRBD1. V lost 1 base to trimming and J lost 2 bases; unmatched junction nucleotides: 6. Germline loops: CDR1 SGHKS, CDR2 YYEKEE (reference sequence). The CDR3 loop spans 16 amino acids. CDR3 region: CASSLFPGQVTDTQYF. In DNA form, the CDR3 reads TGTGCCAGCAGCTTGTTTCCGGGACAGGTCACAGATACGCAGTATTTT.

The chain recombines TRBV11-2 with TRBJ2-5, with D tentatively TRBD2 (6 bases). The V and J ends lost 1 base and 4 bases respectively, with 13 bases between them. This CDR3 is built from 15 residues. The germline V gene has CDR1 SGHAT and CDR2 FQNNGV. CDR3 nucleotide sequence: TGTGCCAGCAGCTTAGGGGGCGGGGCTGGAGAGACCCAGTACTTC. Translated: CASSLGGGAGETQYF.

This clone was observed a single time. CDR3 in DNA: TGCGCCAGCAGACCCAGACTAGAAAAGAAAGAGACCCAGTACTTC. Amino acids: CASRPRLEKKETQYF. The V and J genes are TRBV23-1 and TRBJ2-5; TRBD2 is a possible D gene (6 bases). TRBV23-1 is recorded as an ORF, its role being uncertain. This CDR3 is built from 15 residues. Trimming removed 6 bases from V and 3 bases from J, with 17 bases in between.

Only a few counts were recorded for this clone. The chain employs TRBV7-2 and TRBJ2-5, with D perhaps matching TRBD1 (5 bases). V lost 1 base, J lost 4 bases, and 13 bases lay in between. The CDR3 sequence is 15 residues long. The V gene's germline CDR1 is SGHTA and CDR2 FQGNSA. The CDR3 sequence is CASSLGWGRGETQYF. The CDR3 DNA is TGTGCCAGCAGCTTAGGCTGGGGTAGGGGAGAGACCCAGTACTTC.

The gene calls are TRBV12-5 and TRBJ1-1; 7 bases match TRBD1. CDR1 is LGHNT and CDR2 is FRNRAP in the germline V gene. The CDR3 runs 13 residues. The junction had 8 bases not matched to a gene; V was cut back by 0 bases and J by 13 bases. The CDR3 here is CASGLVIQGGGFF. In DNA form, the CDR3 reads TGTGCTAGTGGTTTGGTTATTCAGGGGGGTGGTTTCTTT.

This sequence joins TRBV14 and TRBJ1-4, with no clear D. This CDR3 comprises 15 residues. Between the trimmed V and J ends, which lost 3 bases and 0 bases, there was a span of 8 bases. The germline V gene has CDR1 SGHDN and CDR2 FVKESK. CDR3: CASSQFSATNEKLFF. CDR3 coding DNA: TGTGCCAGCAGCCAGTTCTCAGCAACTAATGAAAAACTGTTTTTT.

The CDR3 reads CASSLAVREGNEQFF. CDR3 coding DNA: TGCGCCAGCAGCTTGGCCGTGCGGGAGGGCAATGAGCAGTTCTTC. The chain joins TRBV5-1 to TRBJ2-1, with 9 bases aligning to TRBD2. The trim removed 0 bases at V and 6 bases at J, leaving 4 bases unmatched. Germline-derived CDR1 and CDR2 are SGHRS and YFSETQ. The CDR3 length is 15 residues.

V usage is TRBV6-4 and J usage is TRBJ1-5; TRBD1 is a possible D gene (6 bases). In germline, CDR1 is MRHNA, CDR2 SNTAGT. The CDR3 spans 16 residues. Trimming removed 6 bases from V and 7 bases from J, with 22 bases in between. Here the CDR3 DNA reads TGTGCCAGCAGAGATATTTGGGGAGGGGACAAACAGCCCCAGCATTTT. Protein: CASRDIWGGDKQPQHF.

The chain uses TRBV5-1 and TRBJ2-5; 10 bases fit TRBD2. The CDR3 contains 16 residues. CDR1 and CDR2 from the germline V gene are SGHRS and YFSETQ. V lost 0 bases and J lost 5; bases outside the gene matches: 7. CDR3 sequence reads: CASSLGASGRWETQYF. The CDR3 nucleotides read TGCGCCAGCAGCTTGGGGGCTAGCGGGAGATGGGAGACCCAGTACTTC.

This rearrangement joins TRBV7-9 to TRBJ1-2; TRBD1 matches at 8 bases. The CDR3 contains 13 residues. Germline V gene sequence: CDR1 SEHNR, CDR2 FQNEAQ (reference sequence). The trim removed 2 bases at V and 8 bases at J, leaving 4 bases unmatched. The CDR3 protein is CASSLSGGEGYTF. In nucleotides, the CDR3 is TGTGCCAGCAGCTTATCAGGGGGCGAAGGCTACACCTTC.

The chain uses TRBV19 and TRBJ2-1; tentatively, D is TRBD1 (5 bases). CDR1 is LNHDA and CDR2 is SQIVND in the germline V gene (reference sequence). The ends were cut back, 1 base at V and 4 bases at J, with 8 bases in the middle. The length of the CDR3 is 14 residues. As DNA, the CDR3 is TGTGCCAGTAGTATAGGTCGACAGTACAATGAGCAGTTCTTC. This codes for CASSIGRQYNEQFF.

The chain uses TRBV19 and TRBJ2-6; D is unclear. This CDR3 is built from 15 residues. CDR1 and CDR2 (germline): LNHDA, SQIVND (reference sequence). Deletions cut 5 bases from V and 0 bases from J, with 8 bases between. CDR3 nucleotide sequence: TGTGCCAGTAGTCGGTCGAGCTCTGGGGCCAACGTCCTGACTTTC. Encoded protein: CASSRSSSGANVLTF.

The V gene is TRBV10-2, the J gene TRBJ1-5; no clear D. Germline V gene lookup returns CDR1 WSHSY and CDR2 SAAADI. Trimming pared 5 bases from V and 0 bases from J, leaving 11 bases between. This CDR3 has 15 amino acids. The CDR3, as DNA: TGCGCCAGCAGTTGGGCCGCCTATAGCAATCAGCCCCAGCATTTT. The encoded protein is CASSWAAYSNQPQHF.

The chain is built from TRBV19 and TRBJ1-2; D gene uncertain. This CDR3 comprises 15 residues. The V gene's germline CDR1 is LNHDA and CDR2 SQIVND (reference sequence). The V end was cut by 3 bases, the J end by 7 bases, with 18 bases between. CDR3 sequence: CASSIEGSHPFGYTF. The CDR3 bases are TGTGCCAGTAGTATCGAGGGCAGCCATCCTTTTGGCTACACCTTC.

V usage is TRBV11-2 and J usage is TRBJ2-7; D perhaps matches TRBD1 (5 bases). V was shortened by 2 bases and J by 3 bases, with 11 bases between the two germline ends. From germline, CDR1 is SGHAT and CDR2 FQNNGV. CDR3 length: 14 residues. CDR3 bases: TGTGCCAGCAGCTTACAAGGGGTCGACTACGAGCAGTACTTC. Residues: CASSLQGVDYEQYF.